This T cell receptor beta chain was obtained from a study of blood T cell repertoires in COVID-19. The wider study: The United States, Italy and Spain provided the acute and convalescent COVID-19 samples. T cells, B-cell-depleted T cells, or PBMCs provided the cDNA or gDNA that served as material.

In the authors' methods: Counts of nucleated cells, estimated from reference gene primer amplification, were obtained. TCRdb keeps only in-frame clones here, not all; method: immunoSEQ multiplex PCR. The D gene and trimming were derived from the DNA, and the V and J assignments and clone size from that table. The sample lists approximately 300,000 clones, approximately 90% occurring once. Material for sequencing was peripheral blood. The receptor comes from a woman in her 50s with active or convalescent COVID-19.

DNA for the CDR3: TGCGCCAGCAGCAAAGGACAGGGGATGGTTGAGACCCAGTACTTC. Amino acid sequence: CASSKGQGMVETQYF. The chain recombines TRBV5-1 with TRBJ2-5; 9 nucleotides match TRBD1. The CDR3 covers 15 residues. V dropped 4 bases and J dropped 5; count of bases not matched to a gene: 9. Germline lookup yields CDR1 SGHRS and CDR2 YFSETQ. Drawing the rest from reference TRBV5-1 and TRBJ2-5, the complete variable domain is KAGVTQTPRYLIKTRGQQVTLSCSPISGHRSVSWYQQTPGQGLQFLFEYFSETQRNKGNFPGRFSGRQFSNSRSEMNVSTLELGDSALYLCASSKGQGMVETQYFGPGTRLLVL.